Listed here are 21 T cell receptor beta chains from one sample, sequenced in a study of breast tumors, draining lymph nodes, adjacent tissues. Breast cancer patients provided tissue from their axillary draining lymph nodes. From the multiplex PCR reads, TCRdb called clonotypes with MiXCR, one entry per CDR3 protein. The sample contains around 120,000 distinct CDR3 sequences, about 20% of which appear only once. The specimen was axillary lymph node tissue. These receptors came from a female donor with breast cancer. Some clones in this sample may be carry-over from other donors' samples.

Remarks on this clonotype: This sequence may be a read error, since a much larger clone differs from it by one base. CDR3 sequence reads: CAGSSRGGRGADTQYF. CDR3 bases: TGTGCCGGCAGCTCGAGAGGGGGAAGGGGCGCAGATACGCAGTATTTT. V usage is TRBV11-1 and J usage is TRBJ2-3; a possible D gene is TRBD1 (6 bases). The CDR3 runs 16 residues. Germline V gene data show CDR1 as SGHAT and CDR2 as FQDESV (reference sequence).

The chain couples TRBV30 to TRBJ2-3; D ambiguous. V was pared by 2 bases and J by 0 bases, with 6 bases between. The CDR3 contains 13 residues. Germline lookup yields CDR1 GTSNPN and CDR2 SVGIG (reference sequence). The CDR3 is CAWSRWSTDTQYF. The CDR3 nucleotides read TGTGCCTGGAGTAGGTGGAGCACAGATACGCAGTATTTT.

This clonotype has at least ten counts. The chain employs TRBV2 and TRBJ2-7; D uncertain. CDR1 and CDR2 (germline): SNHLY, FYNNEI. The CDR3 has 15 amino acids. V was pared by 1 base and J by 0 bases, with 10 bases between. Here the CDR3 reads CASSEVGRLSYEQYF. CDR3 DNA: TGTGCCAGCAGTGAAGTTGGCAGGCTCTCCTACGAGCAGTACTTC.

This clonotype has a count of ten or more. V usage is TRBV29-1 and J usage is TRBJ2-3, with 8 bases aligning to TRBD2. From germline, CDR1 is SQVTM and CDR2 ANQGSEA. V was clipped by 4 bases and J by 0 bases; unmatched bases: 3. There are 14 residues in the CDR3. CDR3 amino acids: CSVAGGASTDTQYF. For the CDR3, the DNA is TGCAGCGTTGCCGGGGGGGCTAGCACAGATACGCAGTATTTT.

This clonotype has a handful of counts. The rearrangement links TRBV18 to TRBJ2-5; D is unresolved. The V and J ends lost 3 bases and 5 bases respectively, with 10 bases between them. The CDR3 runs 13 residues. CDR1 KGHSH and CDR2 LQKENI come from the germline V gene. The CDR3 region has the DNA TGTGCCAGCTCACCGACCAAAAGGGAGACCCAGTACTTC. It codes for CASSPTKRETQYF.

This clonotype was seen repeatedly, ten times or more. The chain joins TRBV7-3 to TRBJ2-5; TRBD2 is a possible D gene (6 bases). The CDR3 has 13 residues. Germline V gene lookup returns CDR1 SGHTA and CDR2 FQGTGA. V was cut by 6 bases and J by 5 bases, with 13 bases left in between. The CDR3 sequence is CASSRGSGETQYF. The CDR3 DNA reads TGTGCCAGCAGTCGGGGGTCGGGGGAGACCCAGTACTTC. The variable domain in full, with the rest retrieved from reference TRBV7-3 and TRBJ2-5, is GAGVSQTPSNKVTEKGKYVELRCDPISGHTALYWYRQSLGQGPEFLIYFQGTGAADDSGLPNDRFFAVRPEGSVSTLKIQRTERGDSAVYLCASSRGSGETQYFGPGTRLLVL.

This clonotype appeared many times. V is TRBV20-1 and J is TRBJ2-7; a possible D gene is TRBD1 (6 bases). The germline V gene encodes CDR1 DFQATT and CDR2 SNEGSKA (reference sequence). Deletions cut 2 bases from V and 3 bases from J, with 8 bases between. The CDR3 has 12 residues. CDR3 residues: CSARSDSYEQYF. In DNA, the CDR3 is TGCAGTGCTAGATCGGACAGCTACGAGCAGTACTTC.

This clonotype occurred many times. The chain employs TRBV20-1 and TRBJ2-1, with TRBD2 matching 14 bases. The CDR3 length is 15 residues. The V and J ends lost 0 bases and 6 bases, in that order; junction bases with no gene match: 1. Germline CDR1 reads DFQATT; CDR2 reads SNEGSKA (reference sequence). This CDR3 reads CSARDGLAGGNEQFF. CDR3 coding DNA: TGCAGTGCTAGAGATGGACTAGCGGGGGGCAATGAGCAGTTCTTC.

The genes are TRBV14 and TRBJ2-7, with D possibly matching TRBD2 (7 bases). The V end lost 4 bases, the J end lost 2 bases, and 18 bases lay between the germline ends. Germline V gene lookup returns CDR1 SGHDN and CDR2 FVKESK. The length of the CDR3 is 16 residues. The chain's CDR3 is CASSLRGEGRPYEQYF. CDR3 nucleotide sequence: TGTGCCAGCAGCCTTAGGGGGGAGGGCCGGCCCTACGAGCAGTACTTC.

This clonotype was observed many times. The chain combines TRBV20-1 with TRBJ2-3; TRBD1 aligns across 7 bases. The length of the CDR3 is 13 residues. Trimming took 5 bases from V and 2 from J; bases not matched to a gene: 4. CDR1 is DFQATT and CDR2 is SNEGSKA in the germline V gene (reference sequence). The CDR3 sequence: CSASTGTTDTQYF. CDR3 coding DNA: TGCAGTGCTTCGACAGGGACCACAGATACGCAGTATTTT.

The V and J genes are TRBV20-1 and TRBJ2-1; the D gene is possibly TRBD1 (6 bases). The V gene's germline CDR1 is DFQATT and CDR2 SNEGSKA (reference sequence). The CDR3 consists of 16 residues. Trimming removed 5 bases from V and 5 bases from J, with 22 bases in between. This chain's CDR3 is CSAPALNRVRNNEQFF. The CDR3 region has the DNA TGCAGTGCTCCCGCGCTGAACAGGGTACGGAACAATGAGCAGTTCTTC.

This clonotype was recorded many times. The chain recombines TRBV9 with TRBJ2-5, with D hard to call. This CDR3 has 14 residues. The V end was cut by 4 bases, the J end by 2 bases, with 12 bases between. Per germline, CDR1 SGDLS and CDR2 YYNGEE. In DNA, the CDR3 is TGTGCCAGCAGCACGAGCTACAAACAAGAGACCCAGTACTTC. Its translation is CASSTSYKQETQYF.

The sample holds many counts of this clonotype. The chain uses TRBV6-6 and TRBJ1-2; TRBD1 might be the D (6 bases). Germline lookup yields CDR1 MNHNY and CDR2 SVGAGI (reference sequence). Trimming took off 6 bases at V and 8 bases at J, with 16 bases between the two ends. CDR3 length equals 13 residues. The CDR3 nucleotides are TGTGCCAGCAGGGACGGACAGTCCGGGGGCTACACCTTC. It yields the protein CASRDGQSGGYTF.

V and J are TRBV19 and TRBJ2-3; no definite D call. The V and J ends lost 3 bases and 0 bases respectively, with 7 bases between them. The germline V gene has CDR1 LNHDA and CDR2 SQIVND (reference sequence). CDR3 length: 14 amino acids. The CDR3 region has the DNA TGTGCCAGTAGTATGGCTAGAAGCACAGATACGCAGTATTTT. It encodes CASSMARSTDTQYF. Using reference TRBV19 and TRBJ2-3 for the parts outside the CDR3, the full variable domain is DGGITQSPKYLFRKEGQNVTLSCEQNLNHDAMYWYRQDPGQGLRLIYYSQIVNDFQKGDIAEGYSVSREKKESFPLTVTSAQKNPTAFYLCASSMARSTDTQYFGPGTRLTVL.

The table lists this clonotype with many counts. This rearrangement joins TRBV6-1 to TRBJ2-3; 8 bases align to TRBD1. The CDR3 has 13 amino acids. Germline loops: CDR1 MNHNS, CDR2 SASEGT. V gave up 4 bases and J gave up 4 bases; unmatched junction bases: 1. The CDR3 DNA follows: TGTGCCAGCAGTGGACAGGGGTCAGATACGCAGTATTTT. Its protein product is CASSGQGSDTQYF.

The sample holds many counts of this clonotype. The V call is TRBV5-1, the J call TRBJ1-4; D is unresolved. This CDR3 spans 14 amino acids. The V gene's germline CDR1 is SGHRS and CDR2 YFSETQ. The ends were cut back, 0 bases at V and 7 bases at J, with 10 bases in the middle. CDR3 in DNA: TGCGCCAGCAGCTTGGCCGGGGTGGGTGAAAAACTGTTTTTT. Protein sequence: CASSLAGVGEKLFF.

This clonotype was seen only once. Just one base apart from a much larger clone, this may be a read error. The chain uses TRBV5-1 and TRBJ1-2, with 7 positions matching TRBD1. Germline V gives CDR1 SGHRS, CDR2 YFSETQ. The CDR3 runs to 12 residues. This chain's CDR3 is CASSRDRDGYAF. CDR3 DNA sequence: TGCGCCAGCAGCAGGGACAGAGATGGCTACGCCTTC.

Points on this clonotype: One base away lies a much larger clone, so this may be a sequencing read error. J is TRBJ2-5 and V is TRBV7-6; no clear D. Germline values: CDR1 SGHVS, CDR2 FNYEAQ. The germline V and J ends were trimmed by 8 bases and 5 bases, with 12 bases remaining between them. The CDR3 runs 12 residues. The DNA of the CDR3 is TGTGCCAGCGGCCCCTCCGTGGAGACCCAGTACTTC. This codes for CASGPSVETQYF.

This clonotype was recorded many times. This chain links TRBV24-1 with TRBJ2-3; TRBD2 agrees at 7 bases. CDR1 and CDR2 from the germline V gene are KGHDR and SFDVKD. Unmatched junction bases numbered 0, after V lost 0 bases and J lost 4 bases. The CDR3 runs to 14 residues. The CDR3 loop is CATSDLAGADTQYF. DNA for the CDR3: TGTGCCACCAGTGATTTGGCGGGGGCAGATACGCAGTATTTT.

This clonotype was observed at least ten times. Germline is not matched at one junction end, which may reflect a read error. This rearrangement joins TRBV11-3 to TRBJ2-1; 7 bases line up with TRBD1. This CDR3 has 17 amino acids. Per the germline V gene, CDR1 is SGHNT and CDR2 is YENEEA. CDR3 nucleotide sequence: TGTGCCAGCAGCCTAGACAGGGTGGGGAGCTCCTACAATGAGCAGTTCTTC. Its protein is CASSLDRVGSSYNEQFF.

Concerning this clonotype itself: A junction end diverges from the germline sequence, so it may reflect a read error. The genes are TRBV28 and TRBJ2-5; D possibly corresponds to TRBD1 (6 bases). The germline gives CDR1 MDHEN, CDR2 SYDVKM. This CDR3 contains 12 residues. Here the CDR3 reads CASSSGAETQNF. The CDR3 DNA reads TGTGCCAGCAGTTCAGGGGCAGAGACCCAGAACTTC.